The present T cell receptor (beta chain) was sequenced within a study of blood T cell repertoires in COVID-19. Study-level background: Italy, Spain and the United States were the sources of the convalescent and acute COVID-19 samples. PBMCs, B-cell-depleted T cells, or T cells were the source of the cDNA or gDNA that made up the material.

In the authors' methods: For nucleated cells, counts were estimated from reference gene primer amplification. Libraries were prepared by immunoSEQ multiplex PCR; TCRdb keeps only in-frame clonotypes and omits some of them. V, J and clone size derive from that table, while D and trimming were established from the DNA sequence. The table lists fewer than 300,000 clones, roughly 84% of them singletons. This clone was found once. CDR3 length equals 14 residues. CDR1 is MDHEN and CDR2 is SYDVKM in the germline V gene. The V and J ends lost 5 bases and 1 base respectively, with 9 bases between them. Seattle's cohort entered during active infection and was followed longitudinally.

The clonotype was recovered from a human donor with COVID-19, enrolled during active disease. The donor label of this sample is uncertain. The sample consisted of peripheral blood. This chain uses TRBV28 with TRBJ1-5; unclear D gene. This CDR3 reads CASSPTHSNQPQHF. In DNA, the CDR3 is TGTGCCAGCAGTCCAACTCACAGCAATCAGCCCCAGCATTTT.